The T cell receptor beta chain under discussion was sequenced for a study of cytomegalovirus exposure and HLA in healthy donors listed by TCRdb under 2017. Looking at the study overall: An earlier analysis of 587 of the donors reported roughly 300 Gb of sequence data and around 120 million unique TCR beta sequences obtained from about 180 million T cells. Roughly 290 gigabases of sequencing data and approximately 92 million unique TCR sequences made up an early release that covered nearly 650 HLA-typed donors. A handful of DR-DQ haplotypes were handled as single units for association and clustering because linkage in the cohort was strong. An earlier analysis of fewer than 700 of the donors applied high-throughput TCR beta sequencing to assess whether each TCR beta V gene segment acted as functional or pseudogenic. A later analysis re-examined previously published TCR beta repertoires from around 670 donors and added high-resolution HLA genotyping to investigate patterns of TCR occurrence. The genetic ancestry cluster associated with self-reported Caucasian donors included 80% to 90% of the approximately 410 genotyped donors. In a later genetic analysis, genome-wide SNP genotypes for about 65% of the 666 donors were used, and that subset was treated as a discovery cohort. Along with the roughly 670-subject first cohort, a separate validation cohort of around 110 different subjects was used. The number of donors typed differed by locus, with roughly 629-640 for A, B, C, DRB1 and DQB1, 522 for DQA1, 606 for DPA1, and some 440 for DPB1. The study used immunosequencing to profile the T cell repertoires of 670 or so subjects and linked those repertoires to cytomegalovirus serostatus. Alongside the repertoire data, information on donor age, sex, ethnicity and CMV serostatus was compiled. Every discovery cohort repertoire had been produced on one sequencing platform. High-throughput TCR immunosequencing, statistical association of individual TCRs with disease status, and machine learning were combined to predict cytomegalovirus infection status. In the later analysis, no new phenotypic data were used to find candidate immune exposures; instead, reliance was placed on TCR beta sequences and their occurrence across donors. The study was designed to test whether signatures of past pathogen exposure could be identified by cataloging public T cell receptors. Both class I and class II loci were covered by HLA typing, at four-digit resolution. Across approximately 400 genotyped donors of the cohort, an average of about 240,000 unique TCR beta nucleotide sequences per donor were sequenced, and roughly 18% of those sequences were non-productive.

A few counts support this clone. This receptor's antigen is unknown. Base qualities are not at hand, and no much larger clone is one base apart. The receptor library was made with the immunoSEQ multiplex PCR assay. The multiplex PCR relied on a mix of 60 forward primers for TCR Vbeta segments and 13 reverse primers for TCR Jbeta segments. Amplification of the CDR3 region of rearranged TCR beta genes was performed with a multiplex PCR assay on genomic DNA. The Illumina HiSeq System was used to sequence the amplified TCR beta libraries as 87-base-pair reads. Processing in the source paper ran as follows. A later analysis counted about 80 million unique TCR beta chains across the 670 or so repertoires, and 10 million to 11 million of these chains were shared by at least two donors. Raw reads were error-corrected and collapsed into unique sequences with a nearest-neighbor algorithm that merged closely related sequences to remove PCR and sequencing errors. CDR3 sequences were aligned to IMGT reference sequences to assign V, D and J gene segments. For a sequence to be retained, at least a six-nucleotide match to both a V gene segment and a J gene segment was required. A rearrangement was called productive if the CDR3 had no stop codons and remained in frame with V and J, and every other rearrangement was called non-productive. Following IMGT convention, CDR3 was defined as the stretch from the second conserved V-encoded cysteine to the conserved J-encoded phenylalanine. The earlier analysis of about 560 of the donors excluded any sequence lacking an unambiguous match to a single V gene segment. In an earlier analysis of approximately 560 of the donors, a V segment was called functional when productive rearrangements were above 56.7%, and segregating when the standard deviation between donors exceeded 5%. A statistical classification framework was developed to diagnose cytomegalovirus status using the catalog of TCR beta chain sequences. A later analysis assigned V and J genes by comparing TCR nucleotide sequences with IMGT/GENE-DB human TR gene sequences. Using the TCRdist pipeline, a later analysis assigned CDR3 sequences along with most-parsimonious VDJ recombination scenarios. A later analysis defined each TCR beta chain by its CDR3 amino acid sequence plus V-gene family, and excluded reads lacking a unique V-gene family. A later analysis removed 592 highly shared, low-generation-probability nucleotide sequences to deal with suspected cross-contamination and a sequencing artifact. For each public chain, a later analysis derived a clonal expansion index from normalized ranks of inferred template counts within each repertoire. In a later analysis, generation probabilities were computed using a VDJ recombination model fitted to out-of-frame rearrangements, and the results were checked against IGoR. A later analysis scored TCR-TCR, TCR-HLA and TCR-CMV co-occurrence with hypergeometric tests, applying a repertoire-size bias correction to TCR pairs. A later analysis estimated false discovery rates by permuting HLA or CMV assignments 20 times. In a later analysis, co-occurring TCRs were grouped using DBSCAN, with TCRdist sequence similarity added in when clustering inside HLA-allele-positive subsets. Repertoires with fewer than 30,000 or more than 120,000 public chains were left out of co-occurrence clustering, as were a handful of repertoires with anomalous nucleotide sharing. TCRdb re-hosts the immuneACCESS table, in-frame sequences only. Its copies lack some clones; in the studies checked, an unresolved V gene accounts for under half of them, and the cause for the rest is not known. Clone size and V and J calls were adopted from that table, with D and trimming inferred from the DNA. The sample table shows roughly 190,000 clones, and about 10% are seen once. The top ten constitute approximately 1.4% of the sample.

Findings and caveats that apply to the study as a whole: Most TCR sequences were observed very rarely across donors, whereas some public TCRs were present in many individuals. Linkage disequilibrium might explain the correlated functional status among segregating V segments, but an unknown experimental factor could not be ruled out. Strong co-occurrence of HLA alleles, especially DR and DQ, made assigning TCR associations to individual alleles difficult. A further reported finding was that TCR beta sequences accurately predicted the HLA-A and HLA-B alleles for most subjects in the first cohort. In a later analysis, 15,000 to 20,000 TCR beta sequences were associated with specific HLA alleles at a false discovery rate of 0.05. It was suggested by the authors that the approach could potentially be generalized to other disease states and immunological phenotypes. The study gave a list of some 150 TCR beta chains associated with cytomegalovirus. Presence/absence analyses assumed roughly uniform sequencing depth across donors, an assumption that may not hold. In an earlier analysis of some 500 of the donors, most TCR beta V segments appeared in productive rearrangements about 87% or about 30% of the time, broadly matching IMGT annotations. In vitro tests confirmed that three of the cytomegalovirus-associated TCR beta chains recognize cytomegalovirus antigens. In both the original and validation cohorts, the classifier was reported to diagnose cytomegalovirus status with high specificity and sensitivity. A later analysis found that HLA-associated TCR beta chains were more clonally expanded and had lower generation probabilities than equally common non-associated chains. According to a later analysis, most CMV-associated TCR beta chains appeared to be HLA-restricted, and the HLA associations seemed to be driven largely by CMV exposure. Because some donors lacked HLA typing at each locus, the association tests relied only on the typed subset. Only TCR beta chains were sequenced in this cohort, and the absence of alpha or paired-chain data limited detectable features. Some IMGT-functional V segments, including TRBV6-2 and TRBV6-3, could not be told apart with the 87-base-pair reads, so those segments were excluded. A cluster of highly shared sequence variants was judged likely to be a technical artifact of the sequencing pipeline. In a later analysis, several top co-occurrence clusters were reported to appear linked to parvovirus B19, influenza, CMV and Epstein-Barr virus. Because counts were too low, roughly 18 rarely observed V segments, including chromosome 9 orphons, were left out of the earlier analysis of some 640 of the donors. In a later genetic analysis, a missense DCLRE1C variant was associated with V-gene and J-gene trimming of TCR beta chains, and the association was replicated in an independent cohort. In a later analysis, the rate of TCR association differed among HLA loci, with DRB1 alleles having the most associated TCRs and HLA-C alleles having the fewest. A later genetic analysis reported fewer N-insertions in productive TCRs among donors in an Asian-associated ancestry cluster than the roughly 620-donor mean. For the cohort, immune exposure information was limited to CMV serostatus.

The cohort consisted of 670 or so healthy bone marrow donors. At the time of sampling, every cohort member was nominally healthy, though immune exposures that went unrecorded were likely present. The donor was CMV seropositive and belonged to the group of about 290 seropositive cohort members. Each donor provided a peripheral blood sample, and peripheral blood mononuclear cells were used for TCR beta sequencing. Genomic DNA extraction from the blood cell samples was performed with the Qiagen DNeasy Blood Extraction Kit. Taken from cysteine to phenylalanine, the CDR3 has 15 residues. Solely the CDR3 DNA is kept, with 45 bases framed from the first base. For this chain, trimming is 1 base at the V end and 1 base at the J end, and the number of junction bases without a gene match is 3. CDR1 is given as SGHRS and CDR2 as YFSETQ, both from the germline V gene.

The material sequenced was PBMCs. This TCR came from a woman aged 30 to 39 in good health and CMV-seropositive. The V gene is TRBV5-1 and the J gene is TRBJ2-5, with TRBD1 matching 8 junction bases. The CDR3 has the sequence CASSLTGGPQETQYF. At the DNA level, the sequence is TGCGCCAGCAGCTTGACAGGGGGACCCCAAGAGACCCAGTACTTC.